The clone carrying this T cell receptor beta chain was observed a handful of times. The antigen is undetermined. The same CDR3 also results from other DNA sequences found in this sample. Here immunoSEQ multiplex PCR was the method, and the copy in TCRdb shows in-frame clones only, minus some. This sample carries about 70,000 clones, about 85% of them seen once, and the ten largest clones take around 0.5%. Germline CDR1 is KGHSH and CDR2 is LQKENI. Unmatched junction bases numbered 3, after V lost 3 bases and J lost 4 bases. The CDR3 loop spans 14 amino acids. Patients with a history of autoimmune disease or on systemic immunosuppression were excluded. The data originate from a study of OX40 agonist ivuxolimab in advanced cancers. About the research overall: The dose-escalation cohort was about 86% male, with a mean age of around 54 years, ranging roughly 23 to 79.

Study-level findings and limits: Patients with a partial response at 0.1-3.0 mg/kg had among the lowest clonal expansion. Blood T cells, both CD4+ and CD8+, expanded clonally by week 6 at 0.1 to 3.0 mg/kg.

Specimen: CD4+ or CD8+ T cells sorted from blood, collected in a trial of the OX40 agonist ivuxolimab. The clonotype comes from an adult with an advanced solid tumor such as melanoma, head and neck, liver or kidney cancer. The chain couples TRBV18 to TRBJ2-5; TRBD1 aligns across 9 bases. CDR3 DNA sequence: TGTGCCAGCTCACCGGGACAGGGTAGAGAGACCCAGTACTTC. This sequence encodes CASSPGQGRETQYF.